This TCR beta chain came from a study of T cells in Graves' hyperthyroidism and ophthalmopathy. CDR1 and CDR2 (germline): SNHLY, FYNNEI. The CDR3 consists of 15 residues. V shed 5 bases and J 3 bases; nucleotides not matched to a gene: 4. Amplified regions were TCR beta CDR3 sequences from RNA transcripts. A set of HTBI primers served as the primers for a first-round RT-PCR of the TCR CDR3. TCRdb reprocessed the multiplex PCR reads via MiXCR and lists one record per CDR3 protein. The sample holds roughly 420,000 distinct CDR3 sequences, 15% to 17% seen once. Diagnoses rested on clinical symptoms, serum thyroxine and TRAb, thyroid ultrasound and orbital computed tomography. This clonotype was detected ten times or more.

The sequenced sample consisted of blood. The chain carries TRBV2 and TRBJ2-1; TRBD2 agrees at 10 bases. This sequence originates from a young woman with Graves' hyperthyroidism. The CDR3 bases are TGTGCCAGCAGTCTAGCGGGGGCCTTCTACAATGAGCAGTTCTTC. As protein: CASSLAGAFYNEQFF. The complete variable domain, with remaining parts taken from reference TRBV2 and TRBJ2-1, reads EPEVTQTPSHQVTQMGQEVILRCVPISNHLYFYWYRQILGQKVEFLVSFYNNEISEKSEIFDDQFSVERPDGSNFTLKIRSTKLEDSAMYFCASSLAGAFYNEQFFGPGTRLTVL.